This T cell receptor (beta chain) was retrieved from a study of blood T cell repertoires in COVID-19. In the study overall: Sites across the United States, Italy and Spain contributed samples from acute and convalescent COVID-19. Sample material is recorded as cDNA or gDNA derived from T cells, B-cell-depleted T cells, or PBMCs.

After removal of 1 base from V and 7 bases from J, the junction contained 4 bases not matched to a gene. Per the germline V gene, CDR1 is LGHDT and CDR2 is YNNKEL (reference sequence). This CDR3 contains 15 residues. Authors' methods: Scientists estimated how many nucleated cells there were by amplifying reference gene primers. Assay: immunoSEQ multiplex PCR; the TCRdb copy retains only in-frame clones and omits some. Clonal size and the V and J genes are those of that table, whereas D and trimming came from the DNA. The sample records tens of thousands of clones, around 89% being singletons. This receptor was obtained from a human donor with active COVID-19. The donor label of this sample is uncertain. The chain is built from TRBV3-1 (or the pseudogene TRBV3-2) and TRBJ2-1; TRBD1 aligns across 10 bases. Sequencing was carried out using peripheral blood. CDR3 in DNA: TGTGCCAGCAGCCAAGTCGGGACAGGGGTGAATGAGCAGTTCTTC. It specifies CASSQVGTGVNEQFF.